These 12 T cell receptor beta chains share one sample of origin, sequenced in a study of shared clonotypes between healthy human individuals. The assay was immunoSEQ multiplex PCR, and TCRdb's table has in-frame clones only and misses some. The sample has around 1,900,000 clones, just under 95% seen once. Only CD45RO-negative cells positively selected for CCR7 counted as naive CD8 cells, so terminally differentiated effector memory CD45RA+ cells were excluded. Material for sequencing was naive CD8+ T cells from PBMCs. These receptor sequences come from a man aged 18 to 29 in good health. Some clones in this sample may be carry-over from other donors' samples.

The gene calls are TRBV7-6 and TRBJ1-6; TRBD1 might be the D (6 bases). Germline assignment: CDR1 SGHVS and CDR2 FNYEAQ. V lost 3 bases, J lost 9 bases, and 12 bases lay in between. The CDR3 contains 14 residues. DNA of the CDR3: TGTGCCAGCAGCTTGTACAGGGTGGGTTCACCCCTCCACTTT. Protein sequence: CASSLYRVGSPLHF.

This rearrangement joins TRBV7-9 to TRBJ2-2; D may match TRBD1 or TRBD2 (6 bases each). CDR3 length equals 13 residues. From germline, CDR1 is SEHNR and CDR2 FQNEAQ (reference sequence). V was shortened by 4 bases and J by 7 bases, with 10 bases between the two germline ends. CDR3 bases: TGTGCCAGCAGCTATGGGGGGCACGGGGAGCTGTTTTTT. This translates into CASSYGGHGELFF.

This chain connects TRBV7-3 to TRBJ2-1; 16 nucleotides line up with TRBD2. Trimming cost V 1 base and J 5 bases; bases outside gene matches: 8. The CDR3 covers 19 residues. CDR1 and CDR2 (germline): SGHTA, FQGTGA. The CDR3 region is CASSLIGTSGRAIHNEQFF. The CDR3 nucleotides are TGTGCCAGCAGCTTAATTGGGACTAGCGGGAGGGCGATCCACAATGAGCAGTTCTTC. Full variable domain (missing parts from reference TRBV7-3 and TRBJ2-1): GAGVSQTPSNKVTEKGKYVELRCDPISGHTALYWYRQSLGQGPEFLIYFQGTGAADDSGLPNDRFFAVRPEGSVSTLKIQRTERGDSAVYLCASSLIGTSGRAIHNEQFFGPGTRLTVL.

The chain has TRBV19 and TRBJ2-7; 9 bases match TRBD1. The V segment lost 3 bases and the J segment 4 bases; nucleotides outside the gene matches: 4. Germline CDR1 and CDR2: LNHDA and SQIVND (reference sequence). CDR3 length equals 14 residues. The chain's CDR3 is CASSIGTGQYEQYF. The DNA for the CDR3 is TGTGCCAGTAGTATCGGGACAGGGCAGTACGAGCAGTACTTC.

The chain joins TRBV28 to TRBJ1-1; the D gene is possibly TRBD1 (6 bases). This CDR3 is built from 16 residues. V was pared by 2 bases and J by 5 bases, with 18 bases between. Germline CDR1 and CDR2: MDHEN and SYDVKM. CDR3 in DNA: TGTGCCAGCAGTTTAGATGGAACAAGGGGGGGAACTGAAGCTTTCTTT. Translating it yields CASSLDGTRGGTEAFF.

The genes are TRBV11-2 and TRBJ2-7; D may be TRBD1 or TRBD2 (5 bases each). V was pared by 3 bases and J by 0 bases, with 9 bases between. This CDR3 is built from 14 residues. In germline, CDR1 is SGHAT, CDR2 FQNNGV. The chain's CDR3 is CASSFGAASYEQYF. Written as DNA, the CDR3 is TGTGCCAGCAGCTTCGGGGCAGCCTCCTACGAGCAGTACTTC.

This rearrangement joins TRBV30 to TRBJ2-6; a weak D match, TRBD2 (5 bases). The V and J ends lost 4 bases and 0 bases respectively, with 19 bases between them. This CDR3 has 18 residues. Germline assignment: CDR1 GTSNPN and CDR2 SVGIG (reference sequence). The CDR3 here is CAWNRDIGIYSGANVLTF. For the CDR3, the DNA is TGTGCCTGGAATCGCGACATCGGGATATACTCTGGGGCCAACGTCCTGACTTTC.

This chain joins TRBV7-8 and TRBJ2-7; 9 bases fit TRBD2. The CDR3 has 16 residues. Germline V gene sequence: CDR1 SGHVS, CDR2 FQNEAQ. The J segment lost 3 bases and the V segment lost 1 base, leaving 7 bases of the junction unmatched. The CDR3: CASSLVVSGSIYEQYF. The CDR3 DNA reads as TGTGCCAGCAGCTTAGTAGTTAGCGGGAGTATCTACGAGCAGTACTTC.

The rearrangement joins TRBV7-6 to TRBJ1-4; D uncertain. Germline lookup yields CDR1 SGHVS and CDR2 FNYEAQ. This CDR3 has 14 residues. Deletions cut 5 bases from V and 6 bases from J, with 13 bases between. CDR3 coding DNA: TGTGCCAGCAGCCTGCGGGAAGTTGATGAAAAACTGTTTTTT. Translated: CASSLREVDEKLFF.

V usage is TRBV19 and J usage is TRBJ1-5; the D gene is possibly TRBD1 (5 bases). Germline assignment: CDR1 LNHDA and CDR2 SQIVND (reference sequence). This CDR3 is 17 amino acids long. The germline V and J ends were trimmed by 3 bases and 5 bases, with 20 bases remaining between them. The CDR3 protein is CASSIGTSGTRHQPQHF. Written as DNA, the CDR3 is TGTGCCAGTAGTATCGGAACATCCGGGACCCGCCATCAGCCCCAGCATTTT.

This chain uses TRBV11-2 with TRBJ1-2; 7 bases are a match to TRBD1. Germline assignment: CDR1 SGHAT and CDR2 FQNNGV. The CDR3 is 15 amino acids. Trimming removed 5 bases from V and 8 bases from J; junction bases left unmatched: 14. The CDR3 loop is CASSGNRGNLFGYTF. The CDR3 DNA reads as TGTGCCAGCAGCGGAAACAGGGGAAATCTGTTCGGCTACACCTTC.

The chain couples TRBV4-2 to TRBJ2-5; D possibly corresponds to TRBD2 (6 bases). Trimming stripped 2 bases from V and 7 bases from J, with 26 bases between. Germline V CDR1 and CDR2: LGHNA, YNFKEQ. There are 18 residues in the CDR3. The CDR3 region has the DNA TGTGCCAGCAGCCAACCCAGGCTGGGACTGCAACCGTCCGGGACCCAGTACTTC. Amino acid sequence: CASSQPRLGLQPSGTQYF.